Included here is one TCR beta chain sequence, with context. Its antigen is not known. The time point is: week 23, last vaccination. A 20-mer mutant IDH1 peptide at 300 ug was injected subcutaneously with topical imiquimod. The donors had new WHO grade 3 or 4 astrocytomas; these were IDH1-mutant and ATRX-lost. These data originate in a study of a mutant IDH1 vaccine in newly diagnosed glioma. Only in-frame clones appear in the TCRdb table, and some are missing; sequencing was by immunoSEQ multiplex PCR. Of over 50,000 clones in the sample, about 87% were seen once. This clonotype originated in a man younger than 35 with glioma. The source material was PBMCs, sampled from a glioma patient whose treatment included an IDH1 peptide vaccine.

The chain's CDR3 is CASTDSYEQYF. CDR3 DNA: TGTGCCAGCACTGACAGCTACGAGCAGTACTTC. V gene TRBV25-1 combines with J gene TRBJ2-7, with a possible D match to TRBD1 (5 bases). The CDR3 is 11 residues long. Germline CDR1 MGHDK, CDR2 SYGVNS. The V and J ends lost 7 bases and 3 bases respectively, with 7 bases between them.